This T cell receptor (beta chain) was found in a study of CD8+ T cells in alopecia areata (dated by TCRdb to the late 2010s). With respect to the entire study: Treated patients were enrolled in an open-label pilot trial of oral tofacitinib at 5 to 10 mg twice daily for moderate-to-severe alopecia areata. Tofacitinib was administered for 6 to 18 months, and 6 months of follow-up off drug were then conducted to assess delayed response and recurrence. RNA came from the PAXgene miRNA kit for fixed scalp, the miRNeasy kit for PBMCs, and the RNeasy kit for mouse skin. Scalp tissue and sorted CD4+ and CD8+ peripheral blood T cells from patchy and totalis/universalis alopecia areata patients and from healthy controls were covered by human TCRbeta sequencing. Amplification of TCRbeta CDR3 regions was done by immunoSEQ multiplex PCR using 35 Vbeta forward primers and 13 Jbeta reverse primers. In both human patients and the C3H/HeJ mouse model, the study applied high-throughput TCRbeta sequencing to look at T cell clonal expansion in alopecia areata. Biopsies were taken from tofacitinib-treated patients at baseline and again at 4 and 24 weeks into treatment, and several of those patients also had a later scalp biopsy. Scalp clonality was compared among normal scalp (n=4), patchy alopecia areata scalp (n=8), and alopecia totalis/universalis scalp (n=8).

Receptors were amplified or captured by the immunoSEQ multiplex PCR assay. To provide template for TCR sequencing, every sample had RNA extracted and reverse transcribed into cDNA. First-strand cDNA was synthesized with SuperScript III using a 2:1 mix of oligo-dT and random hexamers. A synthetic immune receptor repertoire was used to assess amplification bias, and residual bias was removed computationally. Processing in the source paper ran as follows. Raw reads were preprocessed for error removal, and CDR3 was defined according to IMGT conventions as running from the conserved cysteine to phenylalanine. Clonality was calculated as 1 minus Shannon entropy normalized by log2 of the number of productive unique TCRs. Whether scalp clones were CD4 or CD8 was inferred by matching scalp TCRbeta sequences against CD4 and CD8 repertoires sorted from blood. TCRdb re-hosts the immuneACCESS table, in-frame sequences only. Its copies lack some clones; in the studies checked, an unresolved V gene accounts for under half of them, and the cause for the rest is not known. The D gene and trimming were derived from the DNA, and the V and J assignments and clone size from that table. The sample has tens of thousands of clones on record, roughly 57% of them singletons. Together, the top ten hold over 15% of the sample.

Spanning cysteine to phenylalanine, the CDR3 consists of 18 amino acids. The DNA shown is the 54-base CDR3, in frame from base 1. Per the germline V gene, LGHNA is the CDR1 and YSLEER is the CDR2. Summary of the overall study and its limitations: Unlike mouse skin, which is dominated by gammadelta T cells, normal human skin has resident alphabeta T cells that are also sequenced, and this complicates analysis of the scalp TCR repertoire. Shared TCR sequences between patients were less evident than in mice, which may be partly attributable to HLA diversity in the patient population. Compared with normal scalp, lesional scalp, particularly in alopecia totalis/universalis, had higher clonality and more expanded CD8+ clones, which suggests antigenic drive.

The sample's time point label, in plain terms: baseline before oral tofacitinib. From alopecia areata patients, peripheral blood was collected along with lesional scalp punch biopsies. PBMCs were separated by density centrifugation and stained for CD3, CD4 and CD8, after which CD4+ and CD8+ T cells were sorted on a FACSAria. Comments on this clone: The antigen this receptor binds is unknown. Relative to the germline gene, one junction end is altered; a read error may explain this.

This chain is built from TRBV4-3 and TRBJ2-2, and possibly TRBD2, on 5 matching bases. This TCR was sampled from a human donor with alopecia areata. Sequenced material: CD8+ T cells sorted from blood, taken at week 0. Read as DNA, the sequence is TGCGCCAGCAGCGAAGACGGTTTTGGGGAGATAAACACCGGGGAGCTGTTTTTT. Translation gives CASSEDGFGEINTGELFF.